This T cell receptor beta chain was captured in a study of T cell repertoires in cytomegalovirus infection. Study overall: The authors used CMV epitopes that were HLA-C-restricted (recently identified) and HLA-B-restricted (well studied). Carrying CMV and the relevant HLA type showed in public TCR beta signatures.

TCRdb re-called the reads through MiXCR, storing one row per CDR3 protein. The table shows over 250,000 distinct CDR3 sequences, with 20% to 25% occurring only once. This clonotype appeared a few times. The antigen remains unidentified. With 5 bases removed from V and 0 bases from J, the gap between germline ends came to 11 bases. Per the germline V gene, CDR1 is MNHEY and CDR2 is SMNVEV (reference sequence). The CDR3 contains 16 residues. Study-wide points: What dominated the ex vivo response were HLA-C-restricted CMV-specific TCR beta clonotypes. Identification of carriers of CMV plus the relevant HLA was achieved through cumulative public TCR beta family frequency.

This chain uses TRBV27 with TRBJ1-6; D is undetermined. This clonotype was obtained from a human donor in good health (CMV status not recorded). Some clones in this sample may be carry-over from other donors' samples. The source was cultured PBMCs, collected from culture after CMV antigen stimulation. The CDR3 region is CASSRKKSSYNSPLHF. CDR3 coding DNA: TGTGCCAGCAGTCGAAAAAAGAGCTCCTATAATTCACCCCTCCACTTT.